What follows are 26 T cell receptor beta chains derived from one specimen sequenced in a study of T cells in Graves' hyperthyroidism and ophthalmopathy. Using RNA transcripts as the source, TCR beta CDR3 regions were amplified. The TCR CDR3 was amplified in a first-round RT-PCR using the HTBI primer set. In TCRdb, the multiplex PCR reads were re-called with MiXCR into one record per CDR3 protein. The sample includes about 520,000 distinct CDR3 sequences, under 25% of them seen just once. Sequencing used blood. The source of these receptors is a man younger than 30 with Graves' hyperthyroidism.

This clonotype was detected many times. The chain has TRBV6-5 and TRBJ2-7; 9 bases align to TRBD1. J was trimmed by 4 bases and V by 6 bases; bases with no gene match: 10. Germline CDR1 and CDR2: MNHEY and SVGAGI. The CDR3 is made up of 15 amino acids. CDR3 region: CASSPTGTGIYEQYF. The CDR3 bases are TGTGCCAGCAGCCCAACCGGGACAGGGATTTACGAGCAGTACTTC.

This clonotype was observed once. The CDR3 end shows no conserved phenylalanine or tryptophan, and so a read error is likely. The V and J genes are TRBV2 and TRBJ1-6, with D perhaps TRBD1 (5 bases). The CDR3 has 13 residues. Trimming cost V 8 bases and J 7 bases, with 12 bases left between them. Germline V gene sequence: CDR1 SNHLY, CDR2 FYNNEI. The CDR3 sequence is CASGGAENSPLHC. CDR3 sequence (DNA): TGTGCCAGCGGAGGGGCCGAAAATTCACCCCTCCACTGT.

V gene TRBV6-2 or TRBV6-3 combines with J gene TRBJ1-6, with 11 positions matching TRBD1. Germline V gives CDR1 MNHEY, CDR2 SVGEGT. The CDR3 has 15 residues. V gave up 1 base and J gave up 7 bases; unmatched junction bases: 0. Here the CDR3 reads CASSYWDRGNSPLHF. DNA of the CDR3: TGTGCCAGCAGTTACTGGGACAGGGGGAATTCACCCCTCCACTTT.

This clonotype appeared many times. The CDR3 protein is CASSIGIISGELFF. The DNA of the CDR3 is TGTGCCAGCAGTATCGGGATCATTTCCGGGGAGCTGTTTTTT. The V gene is TRBV12-3 or TRBV12-4, the J gene TRBJ2-2, with D tentatively TRBD2 (5 bases). With 5 bases removed from V and 6 bases from J, the gap between germline ends came to 13 bases. The CDR3 runs 14 residues.

This clonotype has a count of ten or more. This chain uses TRBV6-2 or TRBV6-3 with TRBJ2-7; TRBD1 matches 8 bases. This CDR3 has 18 amino acids. Unmatched junction bases numbered 15, after V lost 2 bases and J lost 3 bases. Germline assignment: CDR1 MNHEY and CDR2 SVGEGT. The DNA of the CDR3 is TGTGCCAGCAGTTACCCACCCCGGGACAGGACCCCCATCTACGAGCAGTACTTC. Its translation is CASSYPPRDRTPIYEQYF.

This clonotype has ten or more counts. The CDR3 DNA follows: TGTGCCAGCAGCTTCCGCCTACCGGGTACTGAAGCTTTCTTT. Translating it yields CASSFRLPGTEAFF. V usage is TRBV11-3 and J usage is TRBJ1-1; no reliable D call. The CDR3 covers 14 residues. Looked up from germline, CDR1 is SGHNT and CDR2 is YENEEA. The V and J ends lost 3 bases and 5 bases respectively, with 13 bases between them.

Ten or more counts support this clonotype. The rearrangement uses TRBV7-9 and TRBJ2-4, with a weak D call TRBD1 (5 bases). The CDR3 loop spans 12 amino acids. Germline loops: CDR1 SEHNR, CDR2 FQNEAQ (reference sequence). V lost 3 bases and J 5 bases, leaving 5 bases between the germline ends. DNA for the CDR3: TGTGCCAGCAGCTTCAGGGAAAACATTCAGTACTTC. It translates to CASSFRENIQYF.

J is TRBJ2-5 and V is TRBV20-1, with 9 positions matching TRBD2. V was clipped by 3 bases and J by 5 bases; unmatched bases: 7. The germline V gene has CDR1 DFQATT and CDR2 SNEGSKA (reference sequence). CDR3 length: 14 residues. CDR3 DNA sequence: TGCAGTGCTAGCTCTAGCGGGGCCCCTGAGACCCAGTACTTC. Amino acid sequence: CSASSSGAPETQYF.

This clonotype has ten or more counts. The chain combines TRBV12-3 or TRBV12-4 with TRBJ2-4; D not certain. Trimming shortened V by 5 bases and J by 6 bases, and 14 bases separated the two germline ends. The length of the CDR3 is 14 residues. The CDR3 nucleotides read TGTGCCAGCAGTCCCTCCGGACGAAGAAACATTCAGTACTTC. It yields the protein CASSPSGRRNIQYF.

This clonotype showed up just a few times. J is TRBJ2-7 and V is TRBV3-1; D gene unclear. CDR1 and CDR2 from the germline V gene are LGHDT and YNNKEL (reference sequence). V lost 0 bases and J 2 bases, leaving 8 bases between the germline ends. The CDR3 is made up of 14 amino acids. Here the CDR3 reads CASSQDGRAYEQYF. CDR3 DNA: TGTGCCAGCAGCCAAGATGGACGGGCCTACGAGCAGTACTTC.

In its sample, this clonotype was seen many times. V gene TRBV20-1 combines with J gene TRBJ1-5; no clear D. In germline, CDR1 is DFQATT, CDR2 SNEGSKA (reference sequence). The CDR3 loop spans 13 amino acids. The V and J ends lost 3 bases and 4 bases respectively, with 10 bases between them. The CDR3 nucleotides are TGCAGTGCTAGCGTACATGGGAATCAGCCCCAGCATTTT. Translation gives CSASVHGNQPQHF.

This rearrangement joins TRBV12-5 to TRBJ1-1, with D possibly matching TRBD1 (5 bases). The CDR3 loop spans 15 amino acids. Germline V CDR1 and CDR2: LGHNT, FRNRAP. Between the trimmed V and J ends, which lost 6 bases and 1 base, there was a span of 15 bases. CDR3 nucleotides: TGTGCTAGTGGCCTCGGGGGTTTAGGGAACACTGAAGCTTTCTTT. It encodes CASGLGGLGNTEAFF.

Only a few counts were recorded for this clonotype. This chain joins TRBV7-9 and TRBJ1-2; no definite D call. CDR1 SEHNR and CDR2 FQNEAQ come from the germline V gene (reference sequence). Trimming cost V 5 bases and J 0 bases, with 10 bases left between them. CDR3 length: 14 residues. The CDR3 protein is CASSAEHPNYGYTF. The CDR3 DNA reads as TGTGCCAGCAGCGCCGAGCATCCTAACTATGGCTACACCTTC.

This clonotype was found many times. The V and J genes are TRBV12-3 or TRBV12-4 and TRBJ2-2; D ambiguous. CDR3 length equals 14 residues. V lost 3 bases and J lost 0, with 5 bases in between. The DNA of the CDR3 is TGTGCCAGCAGTTTTAGGCCGAACACCGGGGAGCTGTTTTTT. It is translated as CASSFRPNTGELFF.

Turning to this clonotype: The CDR3 end shows no conserved phenylalanine or tryptophan, and so a read error is likely. The chain has TRBV19 and TRBJ1-1; TRBD1 agrees at 9 bases. The germline gives CDR1 LNHDA, CDR2 SQIVND (reference sequence). This CDR3 spans 14 amino acids. The J segment lost 7 bases and the V segment lost 5 bases, leaving 8 bases of the junction unmatched. The CDR3 region is CASSHTGGYLEAFY. The CDR3 nucleotides are TGTGCCAGTAGTCATACAGGGGGCTACCTTGAAGCTTTCTAT.

Ten or more counts support this clonotype. This chain uses TRBV28 with TRBJ2-5; D is ambiguous. Germline CDR1 and CDR2: MDHEN and SYDVKM. Deletions cut 3 bases from V and 2 bases from J, with 13 bases between. This CDR3 has 15 residues. CDR3 region: CASSFGDGEQETQYF. CDR3 nucleotides: TGTGCCAGCAGTTTCGGTGATGGGGAACAAGAGACCCAGTACTTC.

This rearrangement joins TRBV6-1 to TRBJ2-7; TRBD2 matches at 13 bases. There are 15 residues in the CDR3. J gave up 5 bases and V 0 bases, and 1 base lay outside the gene matches. CDR1 is MNHNS and CDR2 is SASEGT in the germline V gene. DNA of the CDR3: TGTGCCAGCAGTGAAGCGGGACTAGCGGGAAACGAGCAGTACTTC. Translating gives CASSEAGLAGNEQYF.

This clonotype was observed a few times. V usage is TRBV6-1 and J usage is TRBJ1-2; possibly TRBD1 for D (5 bases). The V and J ends lost 1 base and 13 bases respectively, with 16 bases between them. CDR3 length: 13 amino acids. Germline V gene sequence: CDR1 MNHNS, CDR2 SASEGT. CDR3 sequence reads: CASSEGTDGGVTF. CDR3 bases: TGTGCCAGCAGTGAAGGGACCGACGGGGGGGTCACCTTC.

The V gene is TRBV2, the J gene TRBJ1-2; D possibly corresponds to TRBD1 (5 bases). CDR3 length: 13 amino acids. Trimming took off 3 bases at V and 4 bases at J, with 9 bases between the two ends. Germline CDR1 and CDR2: SNHLY and FYNNEI. CDR3 residues: CASSEGPTYGYTF. CDR3 bases: TGTGCCAGCAGTGAGGGGCCTACCTATGGCTACACCTTC.

The genes are TRBV30 and TRBJ1-1, with D unresolved. V lost 3 bases and J lost 5, with 10 bases in between. Germline V gene lookup returns CDR1 GTSNPN and CDR2 SVGIG (reference sequence). The CDR3 length is 12 residues. CDR3 bases: TGTGCCTGGAGCCCCAAGGTGACTGAAGCTTTCTTT. Its translation is CAWSPKVTEAFF.

The sample holds many counts of this clonotype. This rearrangement joins TRBV12-3 or TRBV12-4 to TRBJ2-7; D unresolved. The CDR3 covers 13 residues. The germline V and J ends were trimmed by 1 base and 6 bases, with 10 bases remaining between them. As DNA, the CDR3 is TGTGCCAGCAGTTTAGGCCTCTTGGTCGAGCAGTACTTC. The encoded protein is CASSLGLLVEQYF.

This clonotype occurred many times. This rearrangement joins TRBV6-5 to TRBJ2-2, with D perhaps assigned TRBD1 or TRBD2 (6 bases each). CDR1 and CDR2 from the germline V gene are MNHEY and SVGAGI. Trimming pared 4 bases from V and 4 bases from J, leaving 13 bases between. This CDR3 has 15 residues. The CDR3 sequence is CASSSQGGRTGELFF. The CDR3 DNA reads TGTGCCAGCAGTTCACAGGGAGGACGCACCGGGGAGCTGTTTTTT.

In its sample, this clonotype was seen many times. This sequence joins TRBV7-8 and TRBJ1-5, with a tentative D call TRBD1 (5 bases). This CDR3 spans 15 amino acids. V was pared by 5 bases and J by 0 bases, with 11 bases between. The germline V gene has CDR1 SGHVS and CDR2 FQNEAQ. CDR3 nucleotide sequence: TGTGCCAGCAGCCGGGGGTTAATTAGCAATCAGCCCCAGCATTTT. Amino acid sequence: CASSRGLISNQPQHF.

This clonotype was seen repeatedly, ten times or more. V and J are TRBV12-3 or TRBV12-4 and TRBJ1-3; perhaps TRBD1 as D (6 bases). Trimming cost V 4 bases and J 5 bases, with 12 bases left between them. The CDR3 runs to 14 residues. In DNA form, the CDR3 reads TGTGCCAGCAGTTCAGCGGACAGTCGAAACACCATATATTTT. Protein sequence: CASSSADSRNTIYF.

This clonotype appeared a few times. The DNA for the CDR3 is TGTGCCAGCAGCCCCCTGGGGGGAGGGCGGGCAGATACGCAGTATTTT. It translates to CASSPLGGGRADTQYF. The chain recombines TRBV9 with TRBJ2-3, with TRBD2 matching 7 bases. The germline V gene has CDR1 SGDLS and CDR2 YYNGEE. The CDR3 runs 16 residues. V trimming: 4 bases; J trimming: 4 bases; junction bases outside the gene matches: 12.

Points on this clonotype: This may come from a read error, since a much larger clone is one base off. In DNA form, the CDR3 reads TGTGCCAGCAGTCCCCTCAGGAGCCTTCCTGGAAACACCATATATTTT. The encoded protein is CASSPLRSLPGNTIYF. The chain couples TRBV12-3 or TRBV12-4 to TRBJ1-3; D is unresolved. The CDR3 is 16 amino acids. V lost 5 bases to trimming and J lost 2 bases, with 16 bases between them.